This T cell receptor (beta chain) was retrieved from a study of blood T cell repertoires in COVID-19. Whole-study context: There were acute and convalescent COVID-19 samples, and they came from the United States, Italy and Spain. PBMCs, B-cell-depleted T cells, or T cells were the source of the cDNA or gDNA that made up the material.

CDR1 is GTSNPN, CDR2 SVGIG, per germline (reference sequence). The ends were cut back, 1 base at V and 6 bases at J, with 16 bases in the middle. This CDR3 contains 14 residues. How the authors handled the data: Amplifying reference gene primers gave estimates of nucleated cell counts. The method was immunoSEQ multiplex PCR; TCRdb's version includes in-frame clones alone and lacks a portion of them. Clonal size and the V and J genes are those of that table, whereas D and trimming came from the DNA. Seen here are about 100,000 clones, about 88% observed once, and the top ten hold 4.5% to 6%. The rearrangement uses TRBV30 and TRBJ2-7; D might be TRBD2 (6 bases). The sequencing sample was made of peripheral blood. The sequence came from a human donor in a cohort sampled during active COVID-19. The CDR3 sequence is CAWSGRVGALEQYF. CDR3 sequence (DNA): TGTGCCTGGAGTGGGAGGGTTGGGGCCCTCGAGCAGTACTTC.